The TCR beta chain under discussion was sequenced for a study of T cells expressing NK-cell markers. Across the study: The authors sequenced eight donors, of whom seven were HCMV-seropositive and one was seronegative.

Germline CDR1 reads SEHNR; CDR2 reads FQNEAQ (reference sequence). The CDR3 has 12 amino acids. What made the TCR beta cDNA was 5'RACE template switching with UMIs. TCRdb reworked the 5' RACE reads into one entry per CDR3 protein, no DNA. This table lists roughly 380,000 distinct CDR3 sequences. The sample was blood T cells: a sorted CD56 or NKG2C T cell subset, CD4+ or CD8+ T cells, or bulk PBMC T cells (not recorded which). V usage is TRBV7-9 and J usage is TRBJ1-1. This receptor was taken from a man aged 18-75 years in good health. The CDR3 protein is CASRTGNTGAFF.